The 20 T cell receptor beta chains in this list originate from one sample, sequenced in a study of OX40 agonist ivuxolimab in advanced cancers. Sequenced by immunoSEQ multiplex PCR; TCRdb stores in-frame clones only, minus some. In the table there are roughly 97,000 clones, about 90% of which are singletons. The sample in question was CD4+ or CD8+ T cells sorted from blood, obtained in a trial of the OX40 agonist ivuxolimab. These receptors all stem from an adult with an advanced solid tumor such as melanoma, head and neck, liver or kidney cancer.

This clone appeared once. The CDR3 here is CASSSMERGSWNTEAFF. Written as DNA, the CDR3 is TGTGCCAGCAGCTCAATGGAGAGGGGATCGTGGAACACTGAAGCTTTCTTT. V is TRBV5-4 and J is TRBJ1-1; D possibly corresponds to TRBD1 (5 bases). The V end was cut by 3 bases, the J end by 1 base, with 19 bases between. The CDR3 spans 17 residues. Per the germline V gene, CDR1 is SGHNT and CDR2 is YYREEE (reference sequence).

V gene TRBV27 combines with J gene TRBJ2-7; D possibly corresponds to TRBD1 (5 bases). Per germline, CDR1 MNHEY and CDR2 SMNVEV (reference sequence). Trimming pared 6 bases from V and 2 bases from J, leaving 14 bases between. This CDR3 region has 14 residues. This CDR3 is CASRGRGRAYEQYF. DNA of the CDR3: TGTGCCAGCAGGGGTAGGGGCCGGGCCTACGAGCAGTACTTC.

This clone was recorded only once. The genes are TRBV7-6 and TRBJ2-7, with unresolved D. CDR1 is SGHVS, CDR2 FNYEAQ, per germline. The CDR3 has 15 amino acids. Trimming left V 1 base short and J 2 bases short, with 12 bases between. CDR3 DNA sequence: TGTGCCAGCAGCTTAGGCTCAGATACAACCTACGAGCAGTACTTC. It specifies CASSLGSDTTYEQYF.

V is TRBV10-1 and J is TRBJ2-5, with 10 bases that match TRBD2. Trimming cost V 3 bases and J 4 bases; bases outside gene matches: 5. Germline-derived CDR1 and CDR2 are WNHNN and SYGVQD (reference sequence). CDR3 length equals 15 residues. The CDR3 region is CASSDQRGGGETQYF. The CDR3 DNA sequence: TGCGCCAGCAGTGACCAGCGGGGGGGCGGAGAGACCCAGTACTTC.

This clone was observed once. The rearrangement links TRBV7-7 to TRBJ2-5; 8 nucleotides align to TRBD2. Germline-derived CDR1 and CDR2 are SSHAT and FNYEAQ (reference sequence). Trimming cost V 5 bases and J 5 bases; bases outside gene matches: 4. The CDR3 totals 13 residues. In nucleotides, the CDR3 is TGTGCCAGCAGCGCGGGGGGCCAGGAGACCCAGTACTTC. Translation gives CASSAGGQETQYF.

This chain joins TRBV15 and TRBJ2-7; D is unclear. CDR3 length: 15 amino acids. From germline, CDR1 is LNHNV and CDR2 YYDKDF (reference sequence). The V end was cut by 0 bases, the J end by 0 bases, with 9 bases between. The CDR3 DNA is TGTGCCACCAGCAGAGATAAGACGGTCTCCTACGAGCAGTACTTC. Protein product: CATSRDKTVSYEQYF.

The V gene is TRBV18, the J gene TRBJ2-5; possibly TRBD1 for D (6 bases). The CDR3 contains 14 residues. Germline loops: CDR1 KGHSH, CDR2 LQKENI. Deletions cut 3 bases from V and 1 base from J, with 9 bases between. Written as DNA, the CDR3 is TGTGCCAGCTCACCCGGACAGTCCCAAGAGACCCAGTACTTC. It yields the protein CASSPGQSQETQYF.

This chain links TRBV2 with TRBJ2-3, with 7 bases aligning to TRBD1. Germline CDR1 and CDR2: SNHLY and FYNNEI. V lost 7 bases to trimming and J lost 6 bases; unmatched junction nucleotides: 16. The CDR3 covers 16 residues. The CDR3 DNA sequence: TGTGCCAGCAAGGGTGGTGTCCTGACAGGGTCGGATACGCAGTATTTT. It yields the protein CASKGGVLTGSDTQYF.

This clone was detected once. The rearrangement links TRBV30 to TRBJ1-3, with D hard to call. Germline values: CDR1 GTSNPN, CDR2 SVGIG (reference sequence). V was cut by 0 bases and J by 4 bases, with 4 bases left in between. The CDR3 contains 12 residues. CDR3 protein: CAWSVQGNTIYF. The CDR3 DNA sequence: TGTGCCTGGAGTGTCCAGGGAAACACCATATATTTT.

The chain employs TRBV6-6 and TRBJ2-7; D assignment may be TRBD1 or TRBD2 (5 bases each). CDR1 is MNHNY, CDR2 SVGAGI, per germline (reference sequence). The CDR3 has 11 amino acids. V was shortened by 6 bases and J by 6 bases, with 9 bases between the two germline ends. CDR3 amino acids: CASSWDREQYF. CDR3 DNA: TGTGCCAGCAGCTGGGACCGCGAGCAGTACTTC.

The chain recombines TRBV2 with TRBJ1-1; D gene unclear. Germline V gene lookup returns CDR1 SNHLY and CDR2 FYNNEI. V was cut by 7 bases and J by 1 base, with 10 bases left in between. This CDR3 is built from 13 residues. CDR3 in amino acids: CASMVLPNTEAFF. DNA of the CDR3: TGTGCCAGCATGGTTCTTCCGAACACTGAAGCTTTCTTT. Full variable domain (missing parts from reference TRBV2 and TRBJ1-1): EPEVTQTPSHQVTQMGQEVILRCVPISNHLYFYWYRQILGQKVEFLVSFYNNEISEKSEIFDDQFSVERPDGSNFTLKIRSTKLEDSAMYFCASMVLPNTEAFFGQGTRLTVV.

This chain joins TRBV7-2 and TRBJ2-5; 9 bases map to TRBD1. The CDR3 contains 13 residues. Germline lookup yields CDR1 SGHTA and CDR2 FQGNSA. Trimming at V came to 5 bases and at J to 5 bases, leaving 3 bases not matched to a gene. The CDR3 coding sequence is TGTGCCAGCAGCCCGGACAGGGGCGAGACCCAGTACTTC. This translates into CASSPDRGETQYF.

J is TRBJ2-1 and V is TRBV19; unclear D gene. The V end was cut by 4 bases, the J end by 3 bases, with 16 bases between. This CDR3 is built from 16 residues. Germline-derived CDR1 and CDR2 are LNHDA and SQIVND (reference sequence). The CDR3 is CASSSGSPILYNEQFF. In DNA form, the CDR3 reads TGTGCCAGTAGTAGTGGAAGTCCGATTCTCTACAATGAGCAGTTCTTC.

The chain couples TRBV7-2 to TRBJ1-2; D unclear. Germline-derived CDR1 and CDR2 are SGHTA and FQGNSA. The CDR3 extends over 13 amino acids. The V and J ends lost 5 bases and 4 bases respectively, with 11 bases between them. DNA of the CDR3: TGTGCCAGCAGCGAAAGGCCGGTCTATGGCTACACCTTC. Protein sequence: CASSERPVYGYTF.

In this sample, this clone turned up once. The chain joins TRBV19 to TRBJ1-1, with D maybe TRBD1 (5 bases). V dropped 5 bases and J dropped 5 bases, with 12 bases sitting between them. CDR1 and CDR2 from the germline V gene are LNHDA and SQIVND (reference sequence). CDR3 size: 13 residues. CDR3 coding DNA: TGTGCCAGTAGTGCCCGGGGGGGGACTGAAGCTTTCTTT. Residues: CASSARGGTEAFF.

This chain connects TRBV28 to TRBJ1-6, with TRBD1 as a possible D gene (6 bases). Trimming removed 8 bases from V and 9 bases from J, with 17 bases in between. CDR1 and CDR2 from the germline V gene are MDHEN and SYDVKM. The CDR3 sequence is 14 residues long. This chain's CDR3 is CASQKGQRGSPLHF. For the CDR3, the DNA is TGTGCCAGCCAAAAAGGACAGCGCGGTTCACCCCTCCACTTT.

CDR3 sequence: CASSVELGGGGTQYF. In nucleotides, the CDR3 is TGTGCCAGCAGCGTAGAACTAGGAGGCGGGGGTACGCAGTATTTT. The chain carries TRBV9 and TRBJ2-3; the match to TRBD2 covers 7 bases. V was pared by 0 bases and J by 8 bases, with 9 bases of the junction left unmatched. Germline V gene lookup returns CDR1 SGDLS and CDR2 YYNGEE. The CDR3 spans 15 residues. The variable domain in full, with the rest retrieved from reference TRBV9 and TRBJ2-3, is DSGVTQTPKHLITATGQRVTLRCSPRSGDLSVYWYQQSLDQGLQFLIQYYNGEERAKGNILERFSAQQFPDLHSELNLSSLELGDSALYFCASSVELGGGGTQYFGPGTRLTVL.

This chain uses TRBV9 with TRBJ2-7, with 8 bases that match TRBD1. The CDR3 contains 16 residues. Germline V gives CDR1 SGDLS, CDR2 YYNGEE. J gave up 3 bases and V 0 bases, and 8 bases lay outside the gene matches. The CDR3 region is CASSVAAGQAYYEQYF. Written as DNA, the CDR3 is TGTGCCAGCAGCGTAGCCGCGGGACAGGCCTACTACGAGCAGTACTTC.

The V gene is TRBV29-1, the J gene TRBJ2-1, with TRBD2 identical over 8 bases. The CDR3 length is 16 residues. Trimming cost V 4 bases and J 5 bases; bases outside gene matches: 13. Germline CDR1 is SQVTM and CDR2 is ANQGSEA. Here the CDR3 reads CSVVVFWVAGNNEQFF. The CDR3 region has the DNA TGCAGCGTTGTTGTCTTTTGGGTAGCGGGGAACAATGAGCAGTTCTTC.

The J gene is TRBJ1-2, the V gene TRBV5-1; D is possibly TRBD1 (6 bases). Germline values: CDR1 SGHRS, CDR2 YFSETQ. The CDR3 has 14 amino acids. Trimming took off 0 bases at V and 5 bases at J, with 11 bases between the two ends. CDR3: CASSLGAGEYGYTF. The CDR3 DNA reads as TGCGCCAGCAGCTTGGGAGCAGGGGAATATGGCTACACCTTC.